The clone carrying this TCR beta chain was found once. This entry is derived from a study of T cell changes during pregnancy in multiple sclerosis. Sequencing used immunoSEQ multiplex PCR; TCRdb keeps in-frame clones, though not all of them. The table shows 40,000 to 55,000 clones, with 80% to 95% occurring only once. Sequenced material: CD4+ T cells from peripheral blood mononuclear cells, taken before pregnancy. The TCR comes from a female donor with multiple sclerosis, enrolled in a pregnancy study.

The CDR3 DNA follows: TGTGCCAGCAGCTTAGAATCCGGTCCCTACGAGCAGTACTTC. This sequence encodes CASSLESGPYEQYF. This chain links TRBV7-2 with TRBJ2-7; the D is unclear. V was pared by 1 base and J by 2 bases, with 9 bases between. This CDR3 region has 14 residues. Looked up from germline, CDR1 is SGHTA and CDR2 is FQGNSA.